The rows below give T cell receptor beta chains drawn from one sample of a study of T cells expressing NK-cell markers. TCRdb derives one entry per CDR3 protein from the 5' RACE reads, leaving out DNA. In all, the sample yields a few hundred thousand distinct CDR3 sequences. Material: blood T cells: a sorted CD56 or NKG2C T cell subset, CD4+ or CD8+ T cells, or bulk PBMC T cells (not recorded which). The receptor source for this set is a woman between 50 and 59 years old in good health. The CDR3 runs from the conserved cysteine through the conserved F or W. The order of the fields is V gene, J gene, CDR3 protein.

V: TRBV11-3
J: TRBJ1-2
CDR3: CASSSDFYGYTF

V: TRBV6-1
J: TRBJ2-2
CDR3: CASSEQLAGGVQNTGELFF

V: TRBV12-3/TRBV12-4
J: TRBJ2-1
CDR3: CASSPIGVLLSNNEQFF

V: TRBV29-1
J: TRBJ1-4
CDR3: CSVEEADRGGEKLFF

V: TRBV5-1
J: TRBJ2-1
CDR3: CASSLALASYNEQFF

V: TRBV29-1
J: TRBJ2-5
CDR3: CSVDSGMGETQYF

V: TRBV4-1
J: TRBJ2-3
CDR3: CASSQEGTTSSTDTQYF

V: TRBV2
J: TRBJ2-1
CDR3: CASSPTRRGEQFF

V: TRBV11-3
J: TRBJ1-1
CDR3: CASRPTLQGNTEAFF

V: TRBV5-1
J: TRBJ2-3
CDR3: CASTPRGNTDTQYF

V: TRBV28
J: TRBJ2-1
CDR3: CASSYRLEQFF

V: TRBV7-3
J: TRBJ2-5
CDR3: CASSSGTSGPIAQETQYF

V: TRBV7-9
J: TRBJ2-3
CDR3: CASSEVAGGLTDTQYF

V: TRBV9
J: TRBJ1-3
CDR3: CASSVGFGNSGNTIYF

V: TRBV5-1
J: TRBJ2-5
CDR3: CASSLTGTSGLETQYF

V: TRBV4-1
J: TRBJ1-2
CDR3: CASSLSGAFTGGYTF

V: TRBV10-3
J: TRBJ1-2
CDR3: CAISHGGTGGVYGYTF

V: TRBV10-3
J: TRBJ2-3
CDR3: CAISPLADTQYF

V: TRBV29-1
J: TRBJ2-1
CDR3: CSAVAGLAVGEQFF

V: TRBV24-1
J: TRBJ2-2
CDR3: CATSDFYRARNGELFF

V: TRBV20-1
J: TRBJ2-7
CDR3: CSARDLSSGGDYEQYF

V: TRBV20-1
J: TRBJ2-5
CDR3: CSARTSEARKTQYF